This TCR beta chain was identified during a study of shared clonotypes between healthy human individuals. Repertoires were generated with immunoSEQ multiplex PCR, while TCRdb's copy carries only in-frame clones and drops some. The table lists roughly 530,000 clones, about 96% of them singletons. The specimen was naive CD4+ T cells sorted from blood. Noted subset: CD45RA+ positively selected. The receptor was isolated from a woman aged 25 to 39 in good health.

The CDR3 DNA sequence: TGTGCCAGTAGACTGACACCCGTGAGTGAAAAACTGTTTTTT. This sequence encodes CASRLTPVSEKLFF. The rearrangement uses TRBV5-4 and TRBJ1-4; D is uncertain. Germline lookup yields CDR1 SGHNT and CDR2 YYREEE (reference sequence). The CDR3 totals 14 residues. Trimming removed 8 bases from V and 7 bases from J, with 18 bases in between.